These 3 T cell receptor beta chains were all obtained from the same sample, sequenced in a study of shared clonotypes between healthy human individuals. Libraries were prepared by immunoSEQ multiplex PCR; TCRdb keeps only in-frame clonotypes and omits some of them. The sample has over 400,000 clones; around four fifths are singletons. Sequenced input: PBMCs. The source of these receptors is a woman in her thirties or forties in good health. Some clones in this sample may be carry-over from other donors' samples.

This clone was seen a single time. This chain links TRBV7-9 with TRBJ2-7, with no clear D. The V and J ends lost 0 bases and 5 bases respectively, with 14 bases between them. CDR1 is SEHNR, CDR2 FQNEAQ, per germline (reference sequence). This CDR3 comprises 15 residues. Here the CDR3 DNA reads TGTGCCAGCAGCTTAGCGTCAGGTGTCGGCCACGAGCAGTACTTC. Encoded protein: CASSLASGVGHEQYF.

The chain is built from TRBV28 and TRBJ1-3, with no clear D. V shed 7 bases and J shed 3 bases, with 16 bases lying between them. CDR3 size: 15 residues. From germline, CDR1 is MDHEN and CDR2 SYDVKM. CDR3 coding DNA: TGTGCCAGCACCGACCGGCCGGGCGGTGGAAACACCATATATTTT. Translation: CASTDRPGGGNTIYF.

The genes are TRBV11-2 and TRBJ2-5, with TRBD2 identical over 13 bases. The germline V gene encodes CDR1 SGHAT and CDR2 FQNNGV. V shed 4 bases, J shed 4 bases, and the junction held 3 bases outside the gene matches. CDR3 length: 15 residues. In nucleotides, the CDR3 is TGTGCCAGCAGCTCCGGGACTAGCGGGATAGAGACCCAGTACTTC. It is translated as CASSSGTSGIETQYF.